Presented here are 9 T cell receptor beta chains from one specimen sequenced in a study of cytomegalovirus exposure and HLA in healthy donors (dated by TCRdb to 2016 to 2017). The library was made by the immunoSEQ multiplex PCR assay. A mixture of 60 forward primers for TCR Vbeta segments and 13 reverse primers for TCR Jbeta segments was used in the multiplex PCR. TCRdb took over this immuneACCESS table, retaining in-frame rearrangements with V and J assigned. Such tables are incomplete; in checked studies, under half of the missing clones stem from an unresolved V gene, and the remainder is unexplained. The sample table shows tens of thousands of clones, and about 78% are seen once. Of the sample, less than 7% is held by the ten largest clones. The source material was PBMCs. The origin of the receptors is a male donor in good health and CMV-seropositive.

The chain combines TRBV28 with TRBJ1-2; D possibly corresponds to TRBD1 (5 bases). Per germline, CDR1 MDHEN and CDR2 SYDVKM. V shed 7 bases and J shed 1 base, with 13 bases lying between them. The CDR3 has 14 residues. The CDR3 sequence: CASIGGVYNYGYTF. DNA of the CDR3: TGTGCCAGCATCGGAGGGGTTTATAACTATGGCTACACCTTC.

This clone showed up just once. V is TRBV5-1 and J is TRBJ2-3, with TRBD2 matching over 11 bases. The CDR3 runs 18 residues. The J segment lost 6 bases and the V segment lost 1 base, leaving 13 bases of the junction unmatched. The germline V gene encodes CDR1 SGHRS and CDR2 YFSETQ. The CDR3 DNA reads TGCGCCAGCAGCTTGCAACCTATTGGACTAGCGGGTGGCGATACGCAGTATTTT. Its translation: CASSLQPIGLAGGDTQYF.

The chain uses TRBV19 and TRBJ1-1; possibly TRBD1 for D (6 bases). Germline V gives CDR1 LNHDA, CDR2 SQIVND (reference sequence). Trimming took off 6 bases at V and 6 bases at J, with 23 bases between the two ends. The CDR3 runs 16 residues. The CDR3 reads CASSVLQGWGRPEAFF. CDR3 sequence (DNA): TGTGCCAGTAGCGTCCTTCAGGGGTGGGGGCGGCCTGAAGCTTTCTTT.

J is TRBJ2-7 and V is TRBV18; D not resolved. Trimming took 4 bases from V and 5 from J, leaving 9 bases between them. Germline lookup yields CDR1 KGHSH and CDR2 LQKENI. This CDR3 contains 12 residues. CDR3 nucleotide sequence: TGTGCCAGCTCACGGGTGGGCGACGAGCAGTACTTC. This codes for CASSRVGDEQYF.

V usage is TRBV28 and J usage is TRBJ1-3; 7 bases are shared with TRBD1. V was clipped by 4 bases and J by 11 bases; unmatched bases: 11. Germline CDR1 is MDHEN and CDR2 is SYDVKM. This CDR3 has 14 amino acids. CDR3 sequence (DNA): TGTGCCAGCAGTTCGGGACAGCTCCCCGAGCCCATATATTTT. Its protein product is CASSSGQLPEPIYF.

This rearrangement joins TRBV2 to TRBJ2-7, with D possibly matching TRBD1 (5 bases). CDR3 length: 14 residues. V was shortened by 10 bases and J by 3 bases, with 19 bases between the two germline ends. CDR1 and CDR2 from the germline V gene are SNHLY and FYNNEI. The CDR3 region is CAIHRKGPIYEQYF. The CDR3 nucleotides read TGTGCCATCCACAGGAAGGGCCCCATCTACGAGCAGTACTTC.

This clone was detected only once. The rearrangement joins TRBV19 to TRBJ1-5; tentative D call: TRBD1 (6 bases). Germline values: CDR1 LNHDA, CDR2 SQIVND (reference sequence). This CDR3 spans 15 amino acids. V was cut by 2 bases and J by 7 bases, with 15 bases left in between. The CDR3 loop reads CASSITGSWEQPQHF. The CDR3 DNA sequence: TGTGCCAGTAGTATAACAGGGTCTTGGGAGCAGCCCCAGCATTTT.

This chain joins TRBV7-8 and TRBJ1-2, with D perhaps matching TRBD1 (6 bases). In germline, CDR1 is SGHVS, CDR2 FQNEAQ. The CDR3 spans 14 residues. V lost 5 bases and J 4 bases, leaving 14 bases between the germline ends. The CDR3 spells CASSPGAGLYGYTF. Written as DNA, the CDR3 is TGTGCCAGCAGCCCAGGGGCAGGCCTCTATGGCTACACCTTC.

The CDR3 DNA is TGTGCCAGCAGCAAGTGGAGGCAGCAGAACACTGAAGCTTTCTTT. Protein product: CASSKWRQQNTEAFF. V gene TRBV21-1 combines with J gene TRBJ1-1. TRBV21-1 is a pseudogene locus. The CDR3 loop spans 15 amino acids.